This TCR beta chain was retrieved from a study of OX40 agonist ivuxolimab in advanced cancers. As concerns this clone: The antigen is unknown.

Only in-frame clones appear in the TCRdb table, and some are missing; sequencing was by immunoSEQ multiplex PCR. The sample includes about 130,000 clones, under 95% of them seen just once. Study-level findings and limits: Clonal expansion among partial responders at 0.1-3.0 mg/kg ranked near the lowest. The average count of expanded clones was higher among CD8+ T cells than among CD4+.

Autoimmune disease history or systemic immunosuppression meant exclusion. Patients had blood sampled at baseline and again on cycle 4 day 1 and cycle 7 day 1. The sample was CD4+ or CD8+ T cells sorted from blood, taken in a trial of the OX40 agonist ivuxolimab. This clonotype was sampled from an adult with an advanced solid tumor such as melanoma, head and neck, liver or kidney cancer.

CDR3 residues: CASSSGSLKASPLHF. Here the CDR3 DNA reads TGTGCCAGCAGTTCGGGATCGTTGAAGGCTTCACCCCTCCACTTT. This chain links TRBV27 with TRBJ1-6; unclear D gene. The CDR3 loop spans 15 amino acids. V lost 4 bases and J lost 9, with 16 bases in between. Germline V gives CDR1 MNHEY, CDR2 SMNVEV (reference sequence).